This T cell receptor (beta chain) appears in the sequencing data of a study of blood T cell repertoires in COVID-19. V was cut by 5 bases and J by 3 bases, with 11 bases left in between. The CDR3 consists of 14 residues. The germline gives CDR1 LNHDA, CDR2 SQIVND (reference sequence). TCRdb keeps only in-frame clones here, not all; method: immunoSEQ multiplex PCR. The sample carries over 90,000 clones, about 88% recorded once. The sample was peripheral blood. The chain carries TRBV19 and TRBJ1-5, with unresolved D. This receptor was identified in a man aged 45-65 years with active or convalescent COVID-19. In nucleotides, the CDR3 is TGTGCCAGTAGTCCCTCTGGAGTCAATCAGCCCCAGCATTTT. Its protein is CASSPSGVNQPQHF.